These 10 T cell receptor beta chains originate from one sample sequenced in a study of T cell repertoires in cytomegalovirus infection. The antigens for these receptors are not known. Each CDR3 protein gets one entry after TCRdb re-called the reads with MiXCR. Of around 6,000 distinct CDR3 sequences listed, 45% to 55% are singletons. Sequencing input: PBMCs, sequenced either directly or after in vitro stimulation (not recorded which). The receptors stem from a human donor in good health (CMV status not recorded). Some clones in this sample may be carry-over from other donors' samples.

The CDR3 coding sequence is TGTGCCAGCACTTCGGGACAGGCCGGGATGGAGACCCAGTACTTC. Translating gives CASTSGQAGMETQYF. The chain carries TRBV6-1 and TRBJ2-5; 8 bases match TRBD1. Germline CDR1 MNHNS, CDR2 SASEGT. The CDR3 covers 15 residues. J was trimmed by 5 bases and V by 7 bases; bases with no gene match: 12.

This chain links TRBV7-2 with TRBJ1-1, with 9 bases lining up with TRBD1. Germline V CDR1 and CDR2: SGHTA, FQGNSA. Losses at the gene ends were 5 bases for V and 6 bases for J; bases not matched to a gene: 4. The CDR3 contains 13 residues. The CDR3 region is CASSRRDRAEAFF. The DNA for the CDR3 is TGTGCCAGCAGCCGCAGGGACAGGGCTGAAGCTTTCTTT.

This clonotype was seen only a few times. One junction end does not reproduce the germline sequence, and a read error may be involved. The chain uses TRBV28 and TRBJ2-7; D might be TRBD2 (5 bases). Germline lookup yields CDR1 MDHEN and CDR2 SYDVKM. The CDR3 runs to 14 residues. In DNA, the CDR3 is TGTGCCCTCACTCCCACCCAACTAGACTACGATCAGTACTTC. Its protein product is CALTPTQLDYDQYF. Full variable domain (missing parts from reference TRBV28 and TRBJ2-7): DVKVTQSSRYLVKRTGEKVFLECVQDMDHENMFWYRQDPGLGLRLIYFSYDVKMKEKGDIPEGYSVSREKKERFSLILESASTNQTSMYLCALTPTQLDYDQYFGPGTRLTVT.

To note about this clonotype: This CDR3 fails to terminate in the conserved phenylalanine or tryptophan, so it likely reflects a read error. The chain links TRBV28 to TRBJ1-5; unclear D gene. The CDR3 is 15 amino acids. Germline assignment: CDR1 MDHEN and CDR2 SYDVKM. Trimming removed 8 bases from V and 10 bases from J, with 24 bases in between. CDR3 DNA sequence: TGTGCCAGCTGGCCGCCACTCTATAGCAATCTTCCCCAGCATTTG. Protein: CASWPPLYSNLPQHL.

A few counts support this clonotype. The final CDR3 position lacks the conserved phenylalanine or tryptophan, pointing to a likely read error. This chain joins TRBV6-5 and TRBJ1-5, with unresolved D. Germline V lookup: CDR1 MNHEY, CDR2 SVGAGI. This CDR3 spans 14 amino acids. The CDR3 DNA sequence: TGTGCCAGCAGCATGGTACAGAAGAATCATCCCCAGCATTTG. Translating it yields CASSMVQKNHPQHL.

In the case of this clonotype: This is likely a read error, given that the CDR3 carries no conserved phenylalanine or tryptophan at its end. Because the CDR3's place on the DNA is in doubt, the DNA is left out and the CDR3 is given as listed by TCRdb. The CDR3 sequence is CASSYSAIAGDADTPYL. The V gene is TRBV6-5, the J gene TRBJ2-3; no DNA check was done on the table's D call, TRBD2. CDR1 is MNHEY, CDR2 SVGAGI, per germline. The CDR3 contains 17 residues when both ends are counted.

Points on this clonotype: Lacking the conserved final phenylalanine or tryptophan, this CDR3 likely reflects a read error. It is unclear where the CDR3 begins or ends on the DNA, so no DNA is shown, and the CDR3 is as TCRdb lists it. The rearrangement joins TRBV11-3 to TRBJ2-1. The CDR3 totals 12 residues, both ends included. Germline loops: CDR1 SGHNT, CDR2 YENEEA. This CDR3 is CASSGWDKEQFG.

V gene TRBV7-8 combines with J gene TRBJ2-7; D unresolved. In germline, CDR1 is SGHVS, CDR2 FQNEAQ. This CDR3 spans 14 amino acids. The V end was cut by 7 bases, the J end by 7 bases, with 20 bases between. In DNA form, the CDR3 reads TGTGCCAGCATCTGTGACACCCCTCGCGATGAGCAGTACTTC. Amino acid sequence: CASICDTPRDEQYF.

A word on this clonotype: The conserved final phenylalanine or tryptophan is absent from the CDR3, which likely points to a read error. The limits of the CDR3 on the DNA are not certain, so only TCRdb's listed CDR3 is given. V is TRBV7-8 and J is TRBJ2-7; the table's D call, TRBD1, has no DNA check behind it. Inclusive of both ends, the CDR3 amounts to 14 amino acids. Germline V lookup: CDR1 SGHVS, CDR2 FQNEAQ. The CDR3: CASSWDTPGDDPYC.

The rearrangement uses TRBV7-2 and TRBJ2-1; D uncertain. CDR3 length: 13 residues. Germline-derived CDR1 and CDR2 are SGHTA and FQGNSA. Trimming stripped 3 bases from V and 0 bases from J, with 3 bases between. CDR3 DNA sequence: TGTGCCAGCAGCTTTGTCTCCTACAATGAGCAGTTCTTC. Translating gives CASSFVSYNEQFF.